The sequence of this T cell receptor beta chain was determined in a study of immune reconstitution after stem cell transplant in scleroderma. In its sample, this clonotype is medium-sized. TCRdb ran MiXCR on the RT-PCR reads and lists one entry per CDR3 protein. The table includes a few thousand distinct CDR3 sequences, approximately 8% detected once. This sequence was found in a male donor with systemic sclerosis. The sample was taken before or after autologous hematopoietic stem cell transplantation (not recorded which).

The CDR3 spells CSASGQSSYNEQFF. CDR3 coding DNA: TGCAGTGCTTCCGGACAGTCCTCCTACAATGAGCAGTTCTTC. The chain joins TRBV20-1 to TRBJ2-1, with D possibly being TRBD1 (6 bases). From germline, CDR1 is DFQATT and CDR2 SNEGSKA (reference sequence). The CDR3 covers 14 residues. V was cut by 5 bases and J by 0 bases, with 11 bases left in between.